Presented here are 7 T cell receptor beta chains from one specimen sequenced in a study of identical twins. TCRdb reanalysed the 5' RACE reads using MiXCR and keeps one entry per CDR3 protein. The data hold 1.5 million or so distinct CDR3 sequences, with around 29% observed a single time. Sequences were obtained from cord blood. The receptor set was obtained from a newborn girl in good health.

The chain uses TRBV20-1 and TRBJ2-7; 9 bases map to TRBD2. The germline V gene has CDR1 DFQATT and CDR2 SNEGSKA (reference sequence). J gave up 2 bases and V 0 bases, and 8 bases lay outside the gene matches. This CDR3 spans 16 amino acids. CDR3 sequence (DNA): TGCAGTGCTAGAGATCATCCGGGACTAGCAGCCTACGAGCAGTACTTC. This encodes CSARDHPGLAAYEQYF.

A few counts support this clonotype. This chain joins TRBV5-5 and TRBJ2-6; 7 nucleotides match TRBD2. V lost 4 bases to trimming and J lost 0 bases; unmatched junction nucleotides: 10. This CDR3 spans 18 amino acids. The germline V gene has CDR1 SGHKS and CDR2 YYEKEE (reference sequence). This chain's CDR3 is CASSLPSGTSSGANVLTF. The CDR3 DNA follows: TGTGCCAGCAGCCTACCTAGCGGAACAAGCTCTGGGGCCAACGTCCTGACTTTC.

This clonotype was seen a few times. The CDR3 sequence: CASSISSRGNTEAFF. CDR3 bases: TGTGCCAGCAGCATATCCTCCAGGGGGAACACTGAAGCTTTCTTT. V gene TRBV21-1 combines with J gene TRBJ1-1; the listed D gene, TRBD1, was not tested against the DNA. TRBV21-1 is a pseudogene locus. CDR3 length equals 15 residues.

The chain carries TRBV20-1 and TRBJ2-3; 9 bases are a match to TRBD2. There are 14 residues in the CDR3. V was clipped by 5 bases and J by 1 base; unmatched bases: 4. CDR1 and CDR2 from the germline V gene are DFQATT and SNEGSKA (reference sequence). CDR3 region: CSAPEREGTDTQYF. DNA for the CDR3: TGCAGTGCTCCTGAGCGGGAGGGCACAGATACGCAGTATTTT.

The chain joins TRBV20-1 to TRBJ1-1; D is perhaps TRBD1 (5 bases). Germline assignment: CDR1 DFQATT and CDR2 SNEGSKA (reference sequence). There are 14 residues in the CDR3. The V and J ends lost 6 bases and 5 bases respectively, with 19 bases between them. The CDR3 DNA is TGCAGTGCCTACGGGAGGCAGGGATGGACTGAAGCTTTCTTT. It yields the protein CSAYGRQGWTEAFF.

This rearrangement joins TRBV10-3 to TRBJ1-5, with 7 nucleotides matching TRBD1. In germline, CDR1 is ENHRY, CDR2 SYGVKD. The CDR3 extends over 14 amino acids. The trim removed 0 bases at V and 9 bases at J, leaving 5 bases unmatched. CDR3 protein: CAISESETGWPQHF. The CDR3 region has the DNA TGTGCCATCAGTGAGTCGGAGACAGGGTGGCCCCAGCATTTT.

The chain is built from TRBV10-3 and TRBJ2-7, with a tentative D call TRBD2 (7 bases). From germline, CDR1 is ENHRY and CDR2 SYGVKD. The CDR3 is 14 residues long. Trimming shortened V by 4 bases and J by 3 bases, and 13 bases separated the two germline ends. The CDR3 DNA is TGTGCCATCAGTGGAAAGGGGGGGGACTACGAGCAGTACTTC. Protein: CAISGKGGDYEQYF.